The subject of this entry is one T cell receptor beta chain. This CDR3 is 13 amino acids long. The V gene lost 1 base and the J gene lost 11 bases, with 11 bases spanning the gap. Germline V CDR1 and CDR2: KGHSH, LQKENI. The sample is drawn from a study of blood T cell repertoires in COVID-19. Study as a whole: Donors in the United States, Italy and Spain gave samples during acute or convalescent COVID-19. From T cells, B-cell-depleted T cells, or PBMCs came the material, which was cDNA or gDNA.

Authors' data handling: Amplification of reference gene primers provided the estimated nucleated cell counts. Generated by immunoSEQ multiplex PCR, the TCRdb table keeps only in-frame clones and is missing some. The V and J calls and clone size come from that table; D and trimming were worked out from the DNA. The sample holds approximately 72,000 clones; around 86% are singletons and the top ten take around 14%. The receptor's source is a woman in her fifties or sixties with acute or convalescent COVID-19. The chain employs TRBV18 and TRBJ1-4; D perhaps matches TRBD1 (6 bases). Sequencing was done on a sample of peripheral blood. Here the CDR3 reads CASSPLSQGKLFF. CDR3 nucleotides: TGTGCCAGCTCACCACTTAGCCAGGGGAAACTGTTTTTT.